The rows below give T cell receptor beta chains drawn from one sample of a study of blood T cell repertoires in COVID-19. TCRdb's table, derived via immunoSEQ multiplex PCR, lists solely in-frame clones and lacks some. Among roughly 190,000 clones, around 90% were seen once, and the ten largest hold more than 2%. Sequenced material: PBMCs or T cells enriched from blood (not recorded which). All receptors derive from a woman aged 25 to 39 who had recovered from COVID-19. Both conserved end residues are part of each CDR3. A D gene is named only where the DNA matches it firmly. Clone size appears in some rows only: once, few, many, or a class for an expanded clone.

D gene	V gene	clone size	J gene	CDR3 protein	CDR3 DNA
NA	TRBV2	NA	TRBJ1-3	CASSDPGVLSSGNTIYF	TGTGCCAGCAGTGACCCGGGGGTTCTTAGCTCTGGAAACACCATATATTTT
TRBD2	TRBV18	NA	TRBJ2-1	CASSLTSGKNNEQFF	TGTGCCAGCTCACTTACTAGCGGGAAAAACAATGAGCAGTTCTTC
NA	TRBV3-1/TRBV3-2	NA	TRBJ1-1	CASSQHRENTEAFF	TGTGCCAGCAGCCAGCACAGGGAGAACACTGAAGCTTTCTTT
TRBD1	TRBV7-9	once	TRBJ1-1	CASSLWDRVNTEAFF	TGTGCCAGCAGCTTATGGGACAGGGTGAACACTGAAGCTTTCTTT
NA	TRBV2	NA	TRBJ1-2	CASGLERAYGYTF	TGTGCCAGCGGGTTGGAGAGGGCATATGGCTACACCTTC
NA	TRBV9	NA	TRBJ1-2	CASSVDPGYGYTF	TGTGCCAGCAGCGTAGACCCGGGCTATGGCTACACCTTC
NA	TRBV18	NA	TRBJ2-7	CASSYFPGDEQYF	TGTGCCAGCTCGTACTTCCCAGGGGACGAGCAGTACTTC
TRBD1	TRBV4-3	NA	TRBJ1-6	CASSPVPGQSSPLHF	TGCGCCAGCAGCCCCGTCCCGGGACAGTCTTCACCCCTCCACTTT
NA	TRBV30	NA	TRBJ2-2	CAWSDGTSWLELFF	TGTGCCTGGAGTGACGGGACATCTTGGCTGGAGCTGTTTTTT
NA	TRBV11-2	NA	TRBJ2-7	CASSPTGSYEQYF	TGTGCCAGCAGCCCTACAGGGTCGTACGAGCAGTACTTC
TRBD1	TRBV15	NA	TRBJ1-5	CATSRAPTGINQPQHF	TGTGCCACCAGCAGAGCACCGACAGGGATCAATCAGCCCCAGCATTTT
NA	TRBV5-6	NA	TRBJ2-1	CASSLVSYNEQFF	TGTGCCAGCAGCTTGGTTAGCTACAATGAGCAGTTCTTC
NA	TRBV30	NA	TRBJ1-1	CAWSLLLNTEAFF	TGTGCCTGGAGTCTACTCTTGAACACTGAAGCTTTCTTT
TRBD1	TRBV9	NA	TRBJ2-5	CASSVGDRDVETQYF	TGTGCCAGCAGCGTAGGGGACAGGGATGTAGAGACCCAGTACTTC
NA	TRBV7-9	NA	TRBJ2-7	CASSLEVLQGQYF	TGTGCCAGCAGCTTAGAGGTACTCCAGGGGCAGTACTTC
NA	TRBV4-3	once	TRBJ1-2	CASSRETGRETYGYTF	TGCGCCAGCAGCCGGGAAACTGGAAGGGAGACCTATGGCTACACCTTC
TRBD1	TRBV5-1	NA	TRBJ1-1	CASSAGTGAFLNTEAFF	TGCGCCAGCAGCGCCGGGACAGGGGCTTTTTTGAACACTGAAGCTTTCTTT
NA	TRBV6-5	NA	TRBJ1-1	CASSPGGVDSFEAFF	TGTGCCAGCAGTCCAGGCGGGGTGGATTCCTTTGAAGCTTTCTTT
NA	TRBV7-2	NA	TRBJ1-2	CASSFLGGDYGYTF	TGTGCCAGCAGCTTCCTCGGCGGGGACTATGGCTACACCTTC
TRBD1	TRBV7-2	NA	TRBJ1-3	CASSPRTGDGNTIYF	TGTGCCAGCAGCCCTAGGACAGGGGACGGAAACACCATATATTTT
TRBD2	TRBV4-1	NA	TRBJ2-1	CASSQGLALTYNEQFF	TGCGCCAGCAGCCAAGGACTAGCGCTGACCTACAATGAGCAGTTCTTC
NA	TRBV9	NA	TRBJ1-1	CASSVAGWNTEAFF	TGTGCCAGCAGCGTAGCAGGGTGGAACACTGAAGCTTTCTTT
NA	TRBV4-1	NA	TRBJ2-7	CASSLEAQGWYEQYF	TGCGCCAGCAGCCTCGAGGCCCAGGGTTGGTACGAGCAGTACTTC
TRBD1	TRBV29-1	NA	TRBJ1-2	CSVDREDSYGYTF	TGCAGCGTCGACAGGGAAGATAGCTATGGCTACACCTTC
TRBD1	TRBV30	NA	TRBJ1-2	CAGQDRGHYGYTF	TGTGCCGGACAAGACAGGGGCCACTATGGCTACACCTTC
TRBD1	TRBV2	NA	TRBJ1-4	CASIRDSATNEKLFF	TGTGCCAGCATTCGGGACAGTGCAACTAATGAAAAACTGTTTTTT
NA	TRBV7-2	once	TRBJ1-2	CASSFAANYGYTF	TGTGCCAGCAGTTTCGCAGCTAACTATGGCTACACCTTC
TRBD1	TRBV5-1	NA	TRBJ2-5	CASSMGQGQETQYF	TGCGCCAGCAGCATGGGACAGGGCCAAGAGACCCAGTACTTC
NA	TRBV14	NA	TRBJ1-2	CASSQDLRGGYTF	TGTGCCAGCAGCCAAGATTTAAGGGGTGGCTACACCTTC
NA	TRBV6-2/TRBV6-3	once	TRBJ2-7	CASCPSGLRYEQYF	TGTGCCAGCTGCCCCTCGGGACTCCGCTACGAGCAGTACTTC
NA	TRBV6-2/TRBV6-3	NA	TRBJ1-5	CASSYSAVVVPQHF	TGTGCCAGCAGTTACTCCGCGGTGGTGGTGCCCCAGCATTTT
TRBD2	TRBV6-5	NA	TRBJ2-7	CASSSGRNYEQYF	TGTGCCAGCTCTAGCGGGAGAAACTACGAGCAGTACTTC